Listed below are T cell receptor beta chains from one sample, sequenced in a study of a mutant IDH1 vaccine in newly diagnosed glioma. Some clones are missing from TCRdb's copy, which holds only in-frame ones; the method was immunoSEQ multiplex PCR. Seen here are 68,000 or so clones, 79% observed once, and the top ten hold about 7.5%. The sequencing used PBMCs, collected from a glioma patient treated with radiotherapy, temozolomide or both. These TCRs come from a man aged 50 to 60 with glioma. Both conserved end residues are part of each CDR3. The D gene is left open where the match is weak. Clone sizes are given selectively: once, few, many, or a class where the clone is expanded.

d_call clone_size cdr3_length j_call v_call cdr3_aa cdr3_nt
TRBD1 . 16 TRBJ1-5 TRBV18 CASSPIGTGSNQPQHF TGTGCCAGCTCACCCATCGGGACAGGGAGCAATCAGCCCCAGCATTTT
. . 14 TRBJ2-1 TRBV2 CATLRADVYNEQFF TGTGCCACCCTCCGTGCCGACGTCTACAATGAGCAGTTCTTC
. once 15 TRBJ2-3 TRBV4-1 CASSQTPSSTDTQYF TGCGCCAGCAGCCAGACACCTTCTAGCACAGATACGCAGTATTTT
. . 15 TRBJ2-1 TRBV29-1 CSVEEGGRPWGEQFF TGCAGCGTTGAAGAGGGGGGACGCCCGTGGGGTGAGCAGTTCTTC
TRBD2 few 14 TRBJ2-1 TRBV6-5 CASSSGGLGDEQFF TGTGCCAGCAGTTCAGGAGGACTAGGCGATGAGCAGTTCTTC
. . 13 TRBJ1-5 TRBV18 CASSQGDNQPQHF TGTGCCAGCTCACAAGGAGACAATCAGCCCCAGCATTTT
. once 12 TRBJ1-3 TRBV2 CASSGQGNTIYF TGTGCCAGCAGTGGACAGGGAAACACCATATATTTT
TRBD1 . 13 TRBJ1-3 TRBV25-1 CASTRTGRNTIYF TGTGCCAGCACAAGGACAGGGAGAAACACCATATATTTT
. once 11 TRBJ2-3 TRBV19 CASSMLDTQYF TGTGCCAGTAGTATGTTGGATACGCAGTATTTT
TRBD2 . 15 TRBJ2-1 TRBV28 CASNLRESSYNEQFF TGTGCCAGCAATTTGCGGGAGAGCTCCTACAATGAGCAGTTCTTC
. few 15 TRBJ2-5 TRBV19 CASSIQPAASETQYF TGTGCCAGTAGTATTCAGCCCGCGGCTTCAGAGACCCAGTACTTC
. . 11 TRBJ2-1 TRBV29-1 CSVEALHEQFF TGCAGCGTTGAAGCCCTGCATGAGCAGTTCTTC
. . 15 TRBJ1-1 TRBV19 CASSRWGGLNTEAFF TGTGCCAGTAGTAGGTGGGGGGGACTGAACACTGAAGCTTTCTTT
. . 16 TRBJ1-1 TRBV19 CAGIGGKNIGHPEAFF TGTGCCGGTATAGGGGGAAAAAACATCGGACATCCTGAAGCTTTCTTT
. . 14 TRBJ2-1 TRBV29-1 CSVSWTIALNEQFF TGCAGCGTTAGCTGGACAATTGCCCTCAATGAGCAGTTCTTC